A selection of T cell receptor beta chains follows, all from one sample in a study of T-cell reconstitution after alpha-beta-depleted transplantation in children. TCRdb re-analysed the PCR reads in MiXCR, keeping a single row per CDR3 protein. The sample has around 380,000 distinct CDR3 sequences, 11% seen once. Source: PBMCs from the stem cell graft donor, taken from the stem cell graft. The receptor set was obtained from a human donor who donated a stem cell graft to a child with acute myeloid leukemia. CDR3s include the opening cysteine and the closing phenylalanine or tryptophan. Each record gives: V gene, J gene, clone size, D gene, CDR3 DNA, CDR3 protein. D genes are given only for firm matches. The size entry is marked missing in some rows and otherwise reads once, few, many or a size class.

TRBV29-1	TRBJ2-1	many	TRBD1	TGCAGCGTTGCCCGATCGCGTTTGACAGGGCCAAATGAGCAGTTCTTC	CSVARSRLTGPNEQFF
TRBV12-3/TRBV12-4	TRBJ1-2	many	TRBD1	TGTGCCAGCCAAGCCGGCGGGACTGCCTTAGGGGGCGGCTACACCTTC	CASQAGGTALGGGYTF
TRBV6-5	TRBJ1-1	NA	TRBD1	TGTGCCAGCAGTTACGCTCAGGGGGTGAGGACTGAAGCTTTCTTT	CASSYAQGVRTEAFF
TRBV9	TRBJ2-7	many	TRBD2	TGTGCCAGCAGCGTCCTGGCGGGAGAATCCTACGAGCAGTACTTC	CASSVLAGESYEQYF
TRBV12-3/TRBV12-4	TRBJ1-2	many	NA	TGTGCCAGCAGCTTTAGTGGAGCCTATGGCTACACCTTC	CASSFSGAYGYTF
TRBV11-3	TRBJ2-1	few	TRBD2	TGTGCCAGCAGCTTCGGGGGCGGGGGGGATTTCTATGAGCAGTTCTTC	CASSFGGGGDFYEQFF
TRBV6-2/TRBV6-3	TRBJ2-7	NA	NA	TGTGCCAGCAGTTACTCGGGCGGTACATCCTACGAGCAGTACTTC	CASSYSGGTSYEQYF
TRBV5-1	TRBJ1-2	NA	TRBD1	TGCGCCAGCAGCTACCAAACAGGGGGAGATGGCTACACCTTC	CASSYQTGGDGYTF
TRBV20-1	TRBJ2-3	few	NA	TGCAGTGCTAGAGTTTTATCCCCCGGTAGCACAGATACGCAGTATTTT	CSARVLSPGSTDTQYF
TRBV6-1	TRBJ1-3	few	NA	TGTGCCATCCAAGGGGGAACTGGAAACACCATATATTTT	CAIQGGTGNTIYF
TRBV20-1	TRBJ2-1	few	NA	TGCAGTGCTAGAGATGTCCCCCGATGGGGGTCCTACAATGAGCAGTTCTTC	CSARDVPRWGSYNEQFF
TRBV20-1	TRBJ2-1	NA	NA	TGCAGTGCCCCACGGTTCATGAATGAGCAGTTCTTC	CSAPRFMNEQFF
TRBV7-2	TRBJ2-5	few	NA	TGTGCCAGCAGCTTAGCTGTGATCGTCCAAGAGACCCAGTACTTC	CASSLAVIVQETQYF
TRBV29-1	TRBJ2-1	many	NA	TGCAGCCTCCGTAAGATCTACAATGAGCAGTTCTTC	CSLRKIYNEQFF
TRBV7-2	TRBJ1-5	many	NA	TGTGCCAGCAGCTCCCGACAGAGCAATCAGCCCCAGCATTTT	CASSSRQSNQPQHF
TRBV20-1	TRBJ2-5	few	NA	TGCAGTGCTAGAGACGTGGCGCCCAAAAAAACCCAAGAGACCCAGTACTTC	CSARDVAPKKTQETQYF
TRBV7-2	TRBJ1-5	many	NA	TGTGCCAGCAGCCCTGCCGATCAGCCCCAGCATTTT	CASSPADQPQHF
TRBV29-1	TRBJ2-1	once	TRBD2	TGCAGCGTTGGGGGGACTAGCGGGAGCAATGAGCAGTTCTTC	CSVGGTSGSNEQFF
TRBV20-1	TRBJ2-1	NA	TRBD2	TGCAGTGCTAGTGGTAGCGGGAGGGCCCACAATGAGCAGTTCTTC	CSASGSGRAHNEQFF
TRBV7-8	TRBJ2-7	many	TRBD2	TGTGCCAGCAGCCCTCTAATGGGCGGGAGTCGCGAGCAGTACTTC	CASSPLMGGSREQYF
TRBV7-8	TRBJ1-1	few	NA	TGTGCCAGCAGCTTAGGTGGGCAGGTAGTGGCAGCTTTCTTT	CASSLGGQVVAAFF
TRBV20-1	TRBJ2-3	many	NA	TGCAGTGCTCCCCGCACAGATACGCAGTATTTT	CSAPRTDTQYF
TRBV6-1	TRBJ2-1	NA	TRBD2	TGTGCCAGCAGTACCAGCGGGAGGAGGGACAATGAGCAGTTCTTC	CASSTSGRRDNEQFF
TRBV5-5	TRBJ2-2	few	NA	TGTGCCAGCAGCTTGGTCGGGGACAGGGAGCTGTTTTTT	CASSLVGDRELFF
TRBV10-2	TRBJ1-1	few	NA	TGCGCCAGCAGGGAGGTTGAAGCTTTCTTT	CASREVEAFF
TRBV5-1	TRBJ2-1	many	TRBD1	TGCGCCAGCAGCTTGGGTACGGACAGGGCAAGCAATGAGCAGTTCTTC	CASSLGTDRASNEQFF
TRBV11-2	TRBJ2-1	many	NA	TGTGCCAGCAGCGTGACAGGGAGGGGTGAGCAGTTCTTC	CASSVTGRGEQFF
TRBV6-5	TRBJ2-1	NA	TRBD2	TGTGCCAGCAGTTACGCAGGACTAGCGGGGTATGAGCAGTTCTTC	CASSYAGLAGYEQFF
TRBV6-5	TRBJ2-3	NA	TRBD1	TGTGCCAGCAGTTATCGGGACAGGGTGGGGGATACGCAGTATTTT	CASSYRDRVGDTQYF
TRBV6-5	TRBJ2-5	once	TRBD1	TGTGCCACCAGTTACTCGTGGGACAGGGAGGACGAGACCCAGTACTTC	CATSYSWDREDETQYF
TRBV18	TRBJ2-5	many	TRBD1	TGTGCCAGCTCAGTTAACCGGGACAGGGGCGGAGAGACCCAGTACTTC	CASSVNRDRGGETQYF
TRBV7-8	TRBJ2-3	few	TRBD2	TGTGCCAGCAGCCGGGGACTAGCGGGGGGGAGCACAGATACGCAGTATTTT	CASSRGLAGGSTDTQYF
TRBV5-6	TRBJ2-3	many	TRBD1	TGTGCCAGCAGCAAGGGACAGGGATTCACCACAGATACGCAGTATTTT	CASSKGQGFTTDTQYF
TRBV7-6	TRBJ2-1	few	NA	TGTGCCAGCAGCTTAGCGGGGTATCGGAGAATCAGTGAGCAGTTCTTC	CASSLAGYRRISEQFF
TRBV3-1	TRBJ2-1	few	NA	TGTGCCAGCAGCCAAGTGGACACAGTCAATGAGCAGTTCTTC	CASSQVDTVNEQFF
TRBV7-2	TRBJ2-5	few	NA	TGTGCCAGCAGCCCATGGGCGGGCGGCGGGGAGACCCAGTACTTC	CASSPWAGGGETQYF
TRBV24-1	TRBJ2-2	NA	TRBD2	TGTGCCACCAGTCGTAGCGGGGGCACCGGGGAGCTGTTTTTT	CATSRSGGTGELFF
TRBV29-1	TRBJ2-3	NA	NA	TGCAGCGTTACTACGGATAGCTCCACCACAGATACGCAGTATTTT	CSVTTDSSTTDTQYF
TRBV18	TRBJ1-1	NA	TRBD1	TGTGCCAGCTCCGTGACAGGGCCCAACACTGAAGCTTTCTTT	CASSVTGPNTEAFF